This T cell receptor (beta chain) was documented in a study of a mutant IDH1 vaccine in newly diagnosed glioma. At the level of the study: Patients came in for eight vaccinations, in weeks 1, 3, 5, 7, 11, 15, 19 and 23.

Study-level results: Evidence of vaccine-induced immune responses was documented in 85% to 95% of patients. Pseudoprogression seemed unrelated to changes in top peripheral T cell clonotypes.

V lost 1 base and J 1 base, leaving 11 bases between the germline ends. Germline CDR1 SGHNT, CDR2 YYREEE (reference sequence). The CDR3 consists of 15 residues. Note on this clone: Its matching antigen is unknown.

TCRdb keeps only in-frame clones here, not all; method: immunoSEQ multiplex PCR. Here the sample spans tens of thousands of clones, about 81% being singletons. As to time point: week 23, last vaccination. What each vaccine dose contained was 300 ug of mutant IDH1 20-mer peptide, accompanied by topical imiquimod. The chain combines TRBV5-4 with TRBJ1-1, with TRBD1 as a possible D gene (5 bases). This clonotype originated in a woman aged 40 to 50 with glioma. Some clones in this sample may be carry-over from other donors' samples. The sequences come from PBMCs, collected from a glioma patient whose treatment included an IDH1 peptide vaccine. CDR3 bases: TGTGCCAGCAGCTTGATACGGGGGGGGAACACTGAAGCTTTCTTT. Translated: CASSLIRGGNTEAFF.